Following are 23 T cell receptor beta chains from one sample sequenced in a study of T cell responses to AZD1222 COVID-19 vaccine. Measured with immunoSEQ multiplex PCR; TCRdb has only the in-frame clones, and not every one. The sample has under 150,000 clones, 90% to 95% seen once. Specimen: peripheral blood, collected on day 0 of AZD1222 vaccination. Receptor source: an adult in good health.

This clone was found a few times. CDR3 amino acids: CSAGTERGYTF. The CDR3 nucleotides read TGCAGCGCAGGGACAGAACGTGGCTACACCTTC. The chain links TRBV29-1 to TRBJ1-2; 7 nucleotides agree with TRBD1. The ends lost 7 bases at V and 7 bases at J; junction bases unmatched: 6. CDR3 length: 11 residues. Germline values: CDR1 SQVTM, CDR2 ANQGSEA.

The J gene is TRBJ2-1, the V gene TRBV4-1; D might be TRBD2 (5 bases). V lost 3 bases and J 5 bases, leaving 20 bases between the germline ends. This CDR3 is built from 17 residues. Germline-derived CDR1 and CDR2 are MGHRA and YSYEKL. CDR3 amino acids: CASSHFLRGSAHNEQFF. CDR3 DNA: TGCGCCAGCAGCCACTTTCTGAGAGGGAGTGCCCACAATGAGCAGTTCTTC.

V usage is TRBV4-3 and J usage is TRBJ2-7; D not resolved. This CDR3 contains 13 residues. CDR1 and CDR2 (germline): LGHNA, YSLEER. The V and J ends lost 0 bases and 4 bases respectively, with 7 bases between them. The CDR3 nucleotides are TGCGCCAGCAGCCAAGATCTTCGGTACGAGCAGTACTTC. Its translation is CASSQDLRYEQYF.

CDR3 DNA sequence: TGTGCCAGCAGCCAAGCGGCAGACACCTACGAGCAGTACTTC. Translation gives CASSQAADTYEQYF. The rearrangement joins TRBV7-8 to TRBJ2-7, with D maybe TRBD2 (5 bases). The CDR3 runs to 14 residues. V gave up 5 bases and J gave up 2 bases, with 13 bases separating them. Germline CDR1 SGHVS, CDR2 FQNEAQ. Complete variable domain (other parts from reference TRBV7-8 and TRBJ2-7): GAGVSQSPRYKVAKRGQDVALRCDPISGHVSLFWYQQALGQGPEFLTYFQNEAQLDKSGLPSDRFFAERPEGSVSTLKIQRTQQEDSAVYLCASSQAADTYEQYFGPGTRLTVT.

The J gene is TRBJ1-1, the V gene TRBV21-1. TRBV21-1 is an annotated pseudogene. The CDR3 has 19 residues. The CDR3 sequence: CASSKAFPRDRWLNTEAFF. DNA for the CDR3: TGTGCCAGCAGCAAAGCCTTCCCCCGGGACCGTTGGTTGAACACTGAAGCTTTCTTT.

This clone appeared once. The V call is TRBV2, the J call TRBJ1-1; TRBD1 aligns across 7 bases. From germline, CDR1 is SNHLY and CDR2 FYNNEI. Losses at the gene ends were 6 bases for V and 1 base for J; bases not matched to a gene: 5. The CDR3 sequence is 14 residues long. The CDR3 region has the DNA TGTGCCAGCAGCCAGGACAGGAGGAACACTGAAGCTTTCTTT. Amino acids: CASSQDRRNTEAFF. The entire variable domain, with the rest obtained from reference TRBV2 and TRBJ1-1, is as follows: EPEVTQTPSHQVTQMGQEVILRCVPISNHLYFYWYRQILGQKVEFLVSFYNNEISEKSEIFDDQFSVERPDGSNFTLKIRSTKLEDSAMYFCASSQDRRNTEAFFGQGTRLTVV.

The chain uses TRBV4-2 and TRBJ2-1; unclear D gene. With 4 bases removed from V and 5 bases from J, the gap between germline ends came to 3 bases. CDR3 size: 11 residues. The germline V gene has CDR1 LGHNA and CDR2 YNFKEQ. The CDR3 DNA is TGTGCCAGCAGCCTAGACAATGAGCAGTTCTTC. Protein product: CASSLDNEQFF.

This clone has a handful of counts. J is TRBJ2-5 and V is TRBV11-2, with D perhaps matching TRBD2 (6 bases). The V gene's germline CDR1 is SGHAT and CDR2 FQNNGV. The CDR3 has 14 amino acids. V was cut by 5 bases and J by 5 bases, with 15 bases left in between. The CDR3 region has the DNA TGTGCCAGCAGCCGGGACTGGACCGGGGAGACCCAGTACTTC. Translation: CASSRDWTGETQYF.

The chain carries TRBV6-5 and TRBJ2-7; D is perhaps TRBD1 or TRBD2 (6 bases each). The ends were cut back, 2 bases at V and 3 bases at J, with 14 bases in the middle. CDR3 length: 15 amino acids. Germline V gives CDR1 MNHEY, CDR2 SVGAGI. The CDR3 DNA follows: TGTGCCAGCAGTTACCGCAATGAGGGGGGCTACGAGCAGTACTTC. Residues: CASSYRNEGGYEQYF.

This clone has a handful of counts. This chain links TRBV9 with TRBJ2-4; D uncertain. Looked up from germline, CDR1 is SGDLS and CDR2 is YYNGEE. The CDR3 runs 14 residues. CDR3 protein: CAQPSADFKNIQYF. The CDR3 region has the DNA TGTGCGCAGCCCAGTGCAGACTTCAAAAACATTCAGTACTTC. Based on the CDR3 plus reference TRBV9 and TRBJ2-4, the full variable domain is DSGVTQTPKHLITATGQRVTLRCSPRSGDLSVYWYQQSLDQGLQFLIQYYNGEERAKGNILERFSAQQFPDLHSELNLSSLELGDSALYFCAQPSADFKNIQYFGAGTRLSVL.

V gene TRBV30 combines with J gene TRBJ1-2; D gene ambiguous. Germline V gene sequence: CDR1 GTSNPN, CDR2 SVGIG (reference sequence). The CDR3 is made up of 12 amino acids. Trimming shortened V by 5 bases and J by 1 base, and 8 bases separated the two germline ends. The CDR3 region has the DNA TGTGCCTGGGAGCAAGATAACTATGGCTACACCTTC. Its translation is CAWEQDNYGYTF.

The genes are TRBV4-3 and TRBJ2-2; a possible D gene is TRBD1 (6 bases). The CDR3 spans 14 residues. The germline V gene encodes CDR1 LGHNA and CDR2 YSLEER. Between the trimmed V and J ends, which lost 1 base and 7 bases, there was a span of 10 bases. The CDR3 coding sequence is TGCGCCAGCAGCCAAGGAACAGGGCACGGGGAGCTGTTTTTT. Its protein is CASSQGTGHGELFF.

The chain couples TRBV7-3 to TRBJ2-3, with 12 positions matching TRBD2. The CDR3 has 16 residues. Germline lookup yields CDR1 SGHTA and CDR2 FQGTGA. V shed 5 bases, J shed 6 bases, and the junction held 9 bases outside the gene matches. CDR3 loop: CASSPGTSGYGDTQYF. CDR3 nucleotide sequence: TGTGCCAGCAGCCCCGGGACTAGCGGGTATGGGGATACGCAGTATTTT.

This chain connects TRBV6-4 to TRBJ2-3, with D possibly matching TRBD1 (5 bases). From germline, CDR1 is MRHNA and CDR2 SNTAGT. The CDR3 is 13 residues long. Deletions cut 3 bases from V and 6 bases from J, with 10 bases between. The CDR3 is CASSEGPTDTQYF. CDR3 nucleotides: TGTGCCAGCAGTGAGGGGCCCACCGATACGCAGTATTTT.

The rearrangement links TRBV5-8 to TRBJ2-4, with D possibly called TRBD1 or TRBD2 (6 bases each). Trimming shortened V by 4 bases and J by 1 base, and 18 bases separated the two germline ends. The CDR3 sequence is 17 residues long. Germline V gene lookup returns CDR1 SGHTS and CDR2 YDEGEE. The CDR3 loop is CASSPGGLALAKNIQYF. The CDR3 bases are TGTGCCAGCAGCCCCGGGGGCCTGGCGCTGGCCAAAAACATTCAGTACTTC.

The CDR3 coding sequence is TGTGCCAGCAGTTTTGCCTACCAGCACAGGGAGCAGTTCTTC. Translating it yields CASSFAYQHREQFF. V is TRBV28 and J is TRBJ2-1; D possibly corresponds to TRBD1 (5 bases). The V gene's germline CDR1 is MDHEN and CDR2 SYDVKM. The CDR3 extends over 14 amino acids. Trimming removed 3 bases from V and 10 bases from J, with 16 bases in between.

The chain couples TRBV6-5 to TRBJ2-3; no definite D call. The CDR3 runs 12 residues. Germline CDR1 is MNHEY and CDR2 is SVGAGI. Trimming took 4 bases from V and 10 from J, leaving 12 bases between them. In DNA form, the CDR3 reads TGTGCCAGCAGTTCTGGTTGGATCGCGCAGTATTTT. Protein product: CASSSGWIAQYF.

The V and J genes are TRBV10-3 and TRBJ1-4; D gene uncertain. The CDR3 length is 12 residues. Germline values: CDR1 ENHRY, CDR2 SYGVKD. Trimming shortened V by 2 bases and J by 7 bases, and 5 bases separated the two germline ends. CDR3 in amino acids: CAISEIGEKLFF. The CDR3 DNA reads as TGTGCCATCAGTGAGATCGGTGAAAAACTGTTTTTT.

The rearrangement uses TRBV29-1 and TRBJ1-2; 8 bases are a match to TRBD1. V lost 3 bases, J lost 4 bases, and 7 bases stayed unmatched. The CDR3 has 14 residues. Germline V lookup: CDR1 SQVTM, CDR2 ANQGSEA. The CDR3 protein is CSVETGQGAYGYTF. CDR3 nucleotides: TGCAGCGTTGAGACCGGACAGGGAGCCTATGGCTACACCTTC.

This chain connects TRBV29-1 to TRBJ2-1; weak D call: TRBD2 (7 bases). V was pared by 3 bases and J by 10 bases, with 19 bases between. CDR3 length equals 14 residues. CDR1 SQVTM and CDR2 ANQGSEA come from the germline V gene. CDR3 DNA sequence: TGCAGCGTTGACCCGGCGGGGGCGGGCGGAGAGCAGTTCTTC. Protein: CSVDPAGAGGEQFF.

The chain links TRBV18 to TRBJ2-1, with 7 bases fitting TRBD2. In germline, CDR1 is KGHSH, CDR2 LQKENI. V lost 3 bases to trimming and J lost 4 bases; unmatched junction nucleotides: 0. The CDR3 is made up of 13 amino acids. CDR3 region: CASSPGGYNEQFF. In nucleotides, the CDR3 is TGTGCCAGCTCACCCGGGGGGTACAATGAGCAGTTCTTC. Complete variable domain (other parts from reference TRBV18 and TRBJ2-1): NAGVMQNPRHLVRRRGQEARLRCSPMKGHSHVYWYRQLPEEGLKFMVYLQKENIIDESGMPKERFSAEFPKEGPSILRIQQVVRGDSAAYFCASSPGGYNEQFFGPGTRLTVL.

This clone was counted once. The J gene is TRBJ2-7, the V gene TRBV7-9; no clear D. The V end was cut by 0 bases, the J end by 6 bases, with 12 bases between. CDR1 and CDR2 (germline): SEHNR, FQNEAQ (reference sequence). The CDR3 consists of 14 residues. CDR3 protein: CASSLAGPEGEQYF. CDR3 DNA sequence: TGTGCCAGCAGCTTAGCCGGGCCTGAAGGCGAGCAGTACTTC.

V is TRBV10-1 and J is TRBJ2-3, with D unresolved. Germline V gene lookup returns CDR1 WNHNN and CDR2 SYGVQD (reference sequence). V was trimmed by 3 bases and J by 0 bases, leaving 7 bases between them. The CDR3 runs 14 residues. This CDR3 is CASSEGQSTDTQYF. CDR3 DNA: TGCGCCAGCAGTGAAGGTCAGAGCACAGATACGCAGTATTTT.